Below, one TCR beta chain is given with its context. Germline lookup yields CDR1 MDHEN and CDR2 SYDVKM. The length of the CDR3 is 18 residues. V was trimmed by 3 bases and J by 7 bases, leaving 27 bases between them. This sample stems from a study of shared clonotypes between healthy human individuals. Template for every sorted-subset replicate PCR totaled around 200 ng DNA, approximately 30,000 T cell genomes. Data came from immunoSEQ multiplex PCR; TCRdb stores just in-frame clones and leaves some out. The sample shows over a million clones, more than 95% of them seen only once. Sequencing used naive CD4+ T cells sorted from blood. Noted subset: CD45RA+ positively selected. V and J are TRBV28 and TRBJ2-5, with D perhaps assigned TRBD1 or TRBD2 (6 bases each). The receptor comes from a man in his thirties or forties in good health. The CDR3 nucleotides are TGTGCCAGCAGTTTCGGGGGCCTTGACCGGGCCCTGAAGCGGACCCAGTACTTC. Protein product: CASSFGGLDRALKRTQYF.